This TCR beta chain came from a study of blood T cell repertoires in COVID-19. Looking at the study overall: Sources were T cells, B-cell-depleted T cells, or PBMCs; the material itself was cDNA or gDNA.

Participant age was roughly 18 to 100 years, and participants resided in fewer than 25 US areas. Cohort allocation depended upon clinical history that participants reported. In the source study's methods: Amplifying reference gene primers gave estimates of nucleated cell counts. Sequencing was performed with immunoSEQ multiplex PCR; in TCRdb, only in-frame clones are kept and a portion is missing. The V and J calls and the clone size are those of that table, but D and trimming were determined from the DNA. The sample contains about 140,000 clones, roughly 78% of which appear only once. The V gene lost 0 bases and the J gene lost 6 bases, with 10 bases spanning the gap. CDR1 SGHRS and CDR2 YFSETQ come from the germline V gene. This CDR3 has 13 residues.

This chain joins TRBV5-1 and TRBJ2-7, with D perhaps matching TRBD1 (5 bases). The TCR comes from a woman aged 45-60 years who had recovered from COVID-19. Sequenced: PBMCs or T cells enriched from blood (not recorded which). DNA for the CDR3: TGCGCCAGCAGCTTGGTATCCCAGGGCGAGCAGTACTTC. This gives the protein CASSLVSQGEQYF.